A selection of T cell receptor beta chains follows, all from one sample in a study of CD8+CD57+ T cells in acquired aplastic anemia. TCRdb used MiXCR to reprocess the reads, holding one entry per CDR3 protein. The table lists about 130,000 distinct CDR3 sequences, roughly two fifths of them singletons. The sequencing sample was made of sorted CD4+, CD8+, or CD8+CD57+ T cells (not recorded which) from PBMCs. These receptor sequences come from a human donor in good health, serving as a control. Both conserved end residues are part of each CDR3. The order of the fields is clone size, D gene, V gene, J gene, CDR3 DNA, CDR3 protein. The D gene is left open where the match is weak. Rows may omit the clone size; those that give it use once, few, many or a size class.

.	TRBD2	TRBV19	TRBJ2-7	TGTGCCAGTAGTAACGGACTAGCGCAATCCTACGAGCAGTACTTC	CASSNGLAQSYEQYF
many	.	TRBV6-1	TRBJ2-3	TGTGCCAGCAGATCTAGCACAGATACGCAGTATTTT	CASRSSTDTQYF
many	.	TRBV19	TRBJ1-5	TGTGCCAGTAGTATACCCCTCTCGGGGGTTAGCAATCAGCCCCAGCATTTT	CASSIPLSGVSNQPQHF
.	.	TRBV10-3	TRBJ2-3	TGTGCCACCAGTGACGGATACACAGATACGCAGTATTTT	CATSDGYTDTQYF
few	TRBD1	TRBV28	TRBJ1-5	TGTGCCAGCAGTCTACAGGGGATTTGGCAGCCCCAGCATTTT	CASSLQGIWQPQHF
many	.	TRBV12-3/TRBV12-4	TRBJ1-2	TGTGCCAGCAGAGGACAAAGGGAGCGGTATGGCTACACCTTC	CASRGQRERYGYTF
.	TRBD2	TRBV24-1	TRBJ2-3	TGTGCCACCAGTGATTTGATCGCGGGAGGGCCAAGGGAGCAGTATTTT	CATSDLIAGGPREQYF
few	TRBD1	TRBV5-6	TRBJ2-7	TGTGCCAGCAGCGTGGGGACAGGGGGGGTCGAGCAGTACTTC	CASSVGTGGVEQYF
.	.	TRBV6-1	TRBJ2-7	TGTGCCACGCAGGGGACCTACGAGCAGTACTTC	CATQGTYEQYF
.	.	TRBV4-1	TRBJ1-3	TGCGCCAGCAGCCAGGACCTTCGTTCTGGAATCACCATATATTTT	CASSQDLRSGITIYF